Each of the 2 T cell receptor beta chains below was sequenced from the same sample in a study of blood T cell repertoires in COVID-19 (dated by TCRdb to about 2020). Library construction relied on the immunoSEQ multiplex PCR assay. TCRdb provides this immuneACCESS table in a form limited to in-frame rearrangements. Some clones are lacking; in checked studies, under half of them reflect an unresolved V gene, and why the rest are absent is not known. Here the sample has under 200,000 clones; approximately 86% occur a single time. The ten largest clones represent roughly 5% of the sample. What was sequenced was PBMCs or T cells enriched from blood (not recorded which). These receptors were collected from a woman aged 55-70 years with acute COVID-19.

The V and J genes are TRBV5-4 and TRBJ2-2, with 7 nucleotides matching TRBD1. The CDR3 consists of 17 residues. Trimming cost V 3 bases and J 4 bases; bases outside gene matches: 12. Looked up from germline, CDR1 is SGHNT and CDR2 is YYREEE (reference sequence). CDR3 nucleotide sequence: TGTGCCAGCAGCTGGGGTACAGGGGCGATGGTCACCGGGGAGCTGTTTTTT. It encodes CASSWGTGAMVTGELFF. Based on the CDR3 plus reference TRBV5-4 and TRBJ2-2, the full variable domain is ETGVTQSPTHLIKTRGQQVTLRCSSQSGHNTVSWYQQALGQGPQFIFQYYREEENGRGNFPPRFSGLQFPNYSSELNVNALELDDSALYLCASSWGTGAMVTGELFFGEGSRLTVL.

The chain couples TRBV10-3 to TRBJ1-5; TRBD1 agrees at 8 bases. This CDR3 contains 14 residues. Germline trimming cut 2 bases from V and 5 bases from J; bases unmatched to any gene: 2. Germline assignment: CDR1 ENHRY and CDR2 SYGVKD. This chain's CDR3 is CAISERQGYQPQHF. CDR3 bases: TGTGCCATCAGTGAGAGACAGGGGTATCAGCCCCAGCATTTT.